This TCR beta chain was sequenced for a study of cytomegalovirus exposure and HLA in healthy donors. Overall study findings and caveats: A missense variant in DCLRE1C was later tied to TCR beta V- and J-gene trimming. The HLA-A and HLA-B alleles of most subjects were reportedly predicted accurately from TCR beta sequences. In a later analysis, productive TCRs from donors in an Asian-associated ancestry cluster reportedly carried fewer N-insertions than the cohort mean.

Researchers ran the PCR with 60 Vbeta and 13 Jbeta primers. TCRdb keeps only in-frame clones here, not all; method: immunoSEQ multiplex PCR. The sample consists of 150,000 to 200,000 clones, roughly 87% of them appearing once. On this clone itself: Its antigen is not known.

Sequenced input: PBMCs. The sequence was obtained from a man aged 50-60 years in good health and CMV-seronegative.

CDR3 in DNA: TGTGCCAGCAGCCTCACCCTAGAGGTTAGAGAGACCCAGTACTTC. It codes for CASSLTLEVRETQYF. The rearrangement uses TRBV7-2 and TRBJ2-5; D not resolved. CDR3 length: 15 amino acids. Germline V CDR1 and CDR2: SGHTA, FQGNSA. Trimming pared 5 bases from V and 4 bases from J, leaving 17 bases between. Looking up the rest from reference TRBV7-2 and TRBJ2-5 gives the full variable domain: GAGVSQSPSNKVTEKGKDVELRCDPISGHTALYWYRQSLGQGLEFLIYFQGNSAPDKSGLPSDRFSAERTGGSVSTLTIQRTQQEDSAVYLCASSLTLEVRETQYFGPGTRLLVL.